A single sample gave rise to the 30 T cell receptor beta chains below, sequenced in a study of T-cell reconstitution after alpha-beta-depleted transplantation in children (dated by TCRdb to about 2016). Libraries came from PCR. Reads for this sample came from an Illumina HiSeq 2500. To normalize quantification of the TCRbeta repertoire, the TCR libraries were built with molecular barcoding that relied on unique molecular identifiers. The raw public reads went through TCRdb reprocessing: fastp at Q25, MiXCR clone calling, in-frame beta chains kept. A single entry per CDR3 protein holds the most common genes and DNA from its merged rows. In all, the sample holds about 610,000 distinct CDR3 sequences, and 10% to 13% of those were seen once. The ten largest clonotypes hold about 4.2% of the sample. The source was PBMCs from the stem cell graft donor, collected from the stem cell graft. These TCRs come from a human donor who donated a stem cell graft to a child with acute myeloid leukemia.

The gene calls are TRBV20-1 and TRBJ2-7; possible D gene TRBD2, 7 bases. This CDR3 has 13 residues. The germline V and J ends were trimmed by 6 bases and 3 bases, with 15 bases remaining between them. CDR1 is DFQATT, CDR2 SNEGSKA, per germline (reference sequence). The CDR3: CSATGGGHYEQYF. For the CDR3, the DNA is TGCAGTGCCACCGGCGGGGGCCACTACGAGCAGTACTTC.

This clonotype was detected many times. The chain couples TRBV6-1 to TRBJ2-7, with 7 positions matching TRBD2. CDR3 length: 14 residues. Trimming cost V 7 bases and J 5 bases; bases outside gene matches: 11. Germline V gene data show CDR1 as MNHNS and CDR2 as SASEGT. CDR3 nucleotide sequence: TGTGCCAGCATACGACGCGGGGGTTTGGACGAGCAGTACTTC. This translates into CASIRRGGLDEQYF.

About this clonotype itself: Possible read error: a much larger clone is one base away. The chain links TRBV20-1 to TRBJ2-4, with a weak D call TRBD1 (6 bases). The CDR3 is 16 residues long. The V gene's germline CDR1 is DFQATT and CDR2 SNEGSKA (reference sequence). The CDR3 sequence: CCARDSQGTAKNIQYF. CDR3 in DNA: TGCTGTGCTAGAGATTCGCAGGGGACAGCCAAAAACATTCAGTACTTC.

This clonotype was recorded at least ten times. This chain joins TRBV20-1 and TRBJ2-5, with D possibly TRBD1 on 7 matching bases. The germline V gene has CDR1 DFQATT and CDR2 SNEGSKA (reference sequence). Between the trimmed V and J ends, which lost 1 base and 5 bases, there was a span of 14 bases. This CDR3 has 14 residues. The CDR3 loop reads CSARGRGQFETQYF. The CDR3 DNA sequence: TGCAGTGCTAGAGGGAGGGGGCAATTCGAGACCCAGTACTTC.

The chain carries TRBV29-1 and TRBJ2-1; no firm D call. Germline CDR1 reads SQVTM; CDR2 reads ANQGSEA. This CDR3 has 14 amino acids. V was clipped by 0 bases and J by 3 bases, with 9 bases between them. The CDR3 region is CSVEDARDYNEQFF. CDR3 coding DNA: TGCAGCGTTGAAGATGCTAGAGACTACAATGAGCAGTTCTTC.

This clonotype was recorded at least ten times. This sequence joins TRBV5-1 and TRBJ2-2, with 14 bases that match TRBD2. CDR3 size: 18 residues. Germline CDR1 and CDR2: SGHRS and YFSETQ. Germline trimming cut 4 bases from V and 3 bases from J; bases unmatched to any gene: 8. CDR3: CASSPGLAGVGDTGELFF. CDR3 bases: TGCGCCAGCAGCCCGGGACTAGCGGGAGTGGGCGACACCGGGGAGCTGTTTTTT.

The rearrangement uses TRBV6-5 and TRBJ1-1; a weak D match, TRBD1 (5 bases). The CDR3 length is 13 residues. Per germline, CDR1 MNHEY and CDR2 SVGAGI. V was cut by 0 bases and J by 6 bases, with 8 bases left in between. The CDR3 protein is CASSYSGQPEAFF. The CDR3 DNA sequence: TGTGCCAGCAGTTACTCGGGGCAGCCTGAAGCTTTCTTT.

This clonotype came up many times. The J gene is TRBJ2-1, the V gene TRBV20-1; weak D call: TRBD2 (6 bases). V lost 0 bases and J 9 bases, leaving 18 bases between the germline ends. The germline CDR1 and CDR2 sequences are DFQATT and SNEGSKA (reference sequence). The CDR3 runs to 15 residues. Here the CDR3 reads CSARDLGGRVSEQFF. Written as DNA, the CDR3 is TGCAGTGCTAGAGATCTGGGGGGTAGGGTCAGTGAGCAGTTCTTC.

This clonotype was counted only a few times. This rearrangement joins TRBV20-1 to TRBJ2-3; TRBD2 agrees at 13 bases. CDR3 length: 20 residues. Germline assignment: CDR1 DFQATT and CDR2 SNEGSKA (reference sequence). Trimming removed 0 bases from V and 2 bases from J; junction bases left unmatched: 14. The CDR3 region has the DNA TGCAGTGCTAGAGATCTGAGGACTAGCGGGAGAGGGGTGGTCACAGATACGCAGTATTTT. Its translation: CSARDLRTSGRGVVTDTQYF.

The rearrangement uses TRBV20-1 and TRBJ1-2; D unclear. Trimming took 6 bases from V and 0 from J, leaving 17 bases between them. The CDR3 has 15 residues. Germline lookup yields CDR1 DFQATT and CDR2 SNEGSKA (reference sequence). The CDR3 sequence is CSALTGSAPNYGYTF. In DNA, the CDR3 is TGCAGTGCCCTTACTGGGTCTGCTCCTAACTATGGCTACACCTTC.

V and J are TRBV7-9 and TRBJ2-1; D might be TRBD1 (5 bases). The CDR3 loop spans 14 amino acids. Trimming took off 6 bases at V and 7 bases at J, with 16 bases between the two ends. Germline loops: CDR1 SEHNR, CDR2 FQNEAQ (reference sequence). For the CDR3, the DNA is TGTGCCAGCAGTCACGGTGCAGGGTGGAATGAGCAGTTCTTC. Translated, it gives CASSHGAGWNEQFF.

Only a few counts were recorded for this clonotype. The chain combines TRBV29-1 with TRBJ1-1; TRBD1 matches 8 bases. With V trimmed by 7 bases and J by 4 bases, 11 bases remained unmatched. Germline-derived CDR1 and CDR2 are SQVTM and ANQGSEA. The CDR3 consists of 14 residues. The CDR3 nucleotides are TGCAGCGGGGGGGAGGCAGGGGGCTTCACTGAAGCTTTCTTT. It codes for CSGGEAGGFTEAFF.

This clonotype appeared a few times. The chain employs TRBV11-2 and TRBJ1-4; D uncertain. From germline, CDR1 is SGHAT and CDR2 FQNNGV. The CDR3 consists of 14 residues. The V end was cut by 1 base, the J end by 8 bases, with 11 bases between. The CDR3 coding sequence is TGTGCCAGCAGCTTAGTCGGGGTTCAGGAAAAACTGTTTTTT. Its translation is CASSLVGVQEKLFF.

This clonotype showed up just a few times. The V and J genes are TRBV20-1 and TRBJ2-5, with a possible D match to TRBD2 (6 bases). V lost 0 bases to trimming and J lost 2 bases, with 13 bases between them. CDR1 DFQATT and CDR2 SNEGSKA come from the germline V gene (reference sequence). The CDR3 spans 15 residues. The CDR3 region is CSARDPQGGQETQYF. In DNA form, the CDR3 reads TGCAGTGCTAGAGATCCCCAGGGAGGACAAGAGACCCAGTACTTC.

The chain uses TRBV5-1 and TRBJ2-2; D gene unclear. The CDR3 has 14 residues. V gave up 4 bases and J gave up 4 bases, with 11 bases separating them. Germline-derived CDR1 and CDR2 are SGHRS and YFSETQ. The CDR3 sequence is CASSLEYPTGELFF. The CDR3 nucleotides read TGCGCCAGCAGCCTGGAGTACCCCACCGGGGAGCTGTTTTTT.

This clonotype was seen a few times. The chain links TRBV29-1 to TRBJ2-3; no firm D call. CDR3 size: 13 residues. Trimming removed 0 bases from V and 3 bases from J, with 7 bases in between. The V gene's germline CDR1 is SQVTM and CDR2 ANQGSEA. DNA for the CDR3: TGCAGCGTTGAAGAGGGGAAGACAGATACGCAGTATTTT. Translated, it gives CSVEEGKTDTQYF.

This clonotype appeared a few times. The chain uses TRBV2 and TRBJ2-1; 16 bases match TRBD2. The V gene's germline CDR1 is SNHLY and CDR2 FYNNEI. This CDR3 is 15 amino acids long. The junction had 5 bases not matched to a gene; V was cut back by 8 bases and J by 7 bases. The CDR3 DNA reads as TGTGCCAGCGGGACTAGCGGGAGGGCCAGGAATGAGCAGTTCTTC. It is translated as CASGTSGRARNEQFF.

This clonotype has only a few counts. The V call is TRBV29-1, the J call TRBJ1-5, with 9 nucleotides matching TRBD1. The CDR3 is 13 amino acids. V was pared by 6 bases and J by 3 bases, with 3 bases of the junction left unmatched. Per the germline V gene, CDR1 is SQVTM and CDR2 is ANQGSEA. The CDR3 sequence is CSVRQGVNQPQHF. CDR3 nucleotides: TGCAGCGTGCGACAGGGGGTCAATCAGCCCCAGCATTTT. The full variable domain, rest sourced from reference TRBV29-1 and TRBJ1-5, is SAVISQKPSRDICQRGTSLTIQCQVDSQVTMMFWYRQQPGQSLTLIATANQGSEATYESGFVIDKFPISRPNLTFSTLTVSNMSPEDSSIYLCSVRQGVNQPQHFGDGTRLSIL.

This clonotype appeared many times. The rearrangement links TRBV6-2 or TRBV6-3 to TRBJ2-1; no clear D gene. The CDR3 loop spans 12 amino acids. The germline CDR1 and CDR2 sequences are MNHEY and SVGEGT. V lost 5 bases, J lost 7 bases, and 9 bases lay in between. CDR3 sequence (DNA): TGTGCCAGCAGTGCTGACGGGAATGAGCAGTTCTTC. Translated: CASSADGNEQFF.

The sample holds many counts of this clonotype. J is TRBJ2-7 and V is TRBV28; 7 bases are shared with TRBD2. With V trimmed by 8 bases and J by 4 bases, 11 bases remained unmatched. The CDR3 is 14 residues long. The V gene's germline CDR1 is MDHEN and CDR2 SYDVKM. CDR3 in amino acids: CASWPGGSSYEQYF. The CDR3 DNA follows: TGTGCCAGCTGGCCTGGCGGGAGTTCGTACGAGCAGTACTTC.

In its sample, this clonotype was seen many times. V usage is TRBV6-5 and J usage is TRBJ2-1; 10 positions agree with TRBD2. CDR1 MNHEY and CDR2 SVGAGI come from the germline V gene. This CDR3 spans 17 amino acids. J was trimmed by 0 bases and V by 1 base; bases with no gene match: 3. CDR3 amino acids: CASSYFPSGSSYNEQFF. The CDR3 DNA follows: TGTGCCAGCAGTTACTTCCCTAGCGGGAGCTCCTACAATGAGCAGTTCTTC.

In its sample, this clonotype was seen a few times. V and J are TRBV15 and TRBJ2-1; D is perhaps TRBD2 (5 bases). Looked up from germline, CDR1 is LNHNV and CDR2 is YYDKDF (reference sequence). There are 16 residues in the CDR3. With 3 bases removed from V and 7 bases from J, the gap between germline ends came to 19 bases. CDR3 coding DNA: TGTGCCACCAGCAGGGAAAGAAGCGGTGTTGGAAATGAGCAGTTCTTC. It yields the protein CATSRERSGVGNEQFF.

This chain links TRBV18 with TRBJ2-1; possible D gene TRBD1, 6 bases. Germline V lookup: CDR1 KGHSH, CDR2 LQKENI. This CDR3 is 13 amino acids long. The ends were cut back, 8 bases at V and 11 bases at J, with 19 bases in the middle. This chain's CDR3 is CASDKGGVGQQFF. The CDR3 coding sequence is TGTGCCAGCGACAAAGGGGGAGTCGGTCAGCAGTTCTTC.

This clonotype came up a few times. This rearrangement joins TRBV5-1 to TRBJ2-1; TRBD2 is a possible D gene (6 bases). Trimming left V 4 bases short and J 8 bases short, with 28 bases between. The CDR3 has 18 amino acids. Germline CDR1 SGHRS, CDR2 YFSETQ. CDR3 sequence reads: CASSLTPLERVGLDEQFF. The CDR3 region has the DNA TGCGCCAGCAGCCTGACCCCTTTGGAGCGGGTAGGGTTAGATGAGCAGTTCTTC.

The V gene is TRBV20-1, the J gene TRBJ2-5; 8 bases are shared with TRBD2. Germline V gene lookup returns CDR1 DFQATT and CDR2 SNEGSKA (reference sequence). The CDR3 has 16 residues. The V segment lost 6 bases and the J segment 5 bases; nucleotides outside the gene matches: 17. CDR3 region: CSASPLAGVAGETQYF. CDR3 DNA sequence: TGCAGTGCGAGTCCGCTAGCGGGTGTCGCAGGGGAGACCCAGTACTTC.

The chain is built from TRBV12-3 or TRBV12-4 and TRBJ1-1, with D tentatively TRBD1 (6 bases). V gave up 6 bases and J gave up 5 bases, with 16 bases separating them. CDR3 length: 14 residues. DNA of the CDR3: TGTGCCAGCAGCCCAAAGGCAGGGGTAACTGAAGCTTTCTTT. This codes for CASSPKAGVTEAFF.

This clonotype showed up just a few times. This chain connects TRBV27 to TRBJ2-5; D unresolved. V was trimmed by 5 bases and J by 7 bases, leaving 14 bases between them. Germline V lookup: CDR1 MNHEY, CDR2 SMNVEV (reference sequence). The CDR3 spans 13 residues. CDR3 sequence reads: CASSPALFGTQYF. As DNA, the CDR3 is TGTGCCAGCAGTCCCGCCCTGTTCGGGACCCAGTACTTC.

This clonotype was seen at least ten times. This CDR3 is CASSLPGGRVEQFF. The DNA of the CDR3 is TGTGCCAGCAGCTTGCCCGGCGGGAGGGTTGAGCAGTTCTTC. This sequence joins TRBV5-5 and TRBJ2-1; 9 bases agree with TRBD2. The ends lost 1 base at V and 9 bases at J; junction bases unmatched: 5. Per the germline V gene, CDR1 is SGHKS and CDR2 is YYEKEE (reference sequence). This CDR3 has 14 amino acids.

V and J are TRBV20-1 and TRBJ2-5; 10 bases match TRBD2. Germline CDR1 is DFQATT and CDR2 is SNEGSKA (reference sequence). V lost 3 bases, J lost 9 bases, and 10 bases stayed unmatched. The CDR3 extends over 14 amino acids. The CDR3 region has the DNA TGCAGTGCTAGGCACGAAGCGGGAGGGGGGGCCCAGTACTTC. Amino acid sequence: CSARHEAGGGAQYF.

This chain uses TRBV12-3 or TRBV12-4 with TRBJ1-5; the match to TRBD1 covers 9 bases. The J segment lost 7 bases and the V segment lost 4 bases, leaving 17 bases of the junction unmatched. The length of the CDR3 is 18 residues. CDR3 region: CASSSLRDRVGFRQPQHF. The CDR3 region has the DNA TGTGCCAGCAGTTCCCTCAGGGACAGGGTGGGGTTCAGGCAGCCCCAGCATTTT.